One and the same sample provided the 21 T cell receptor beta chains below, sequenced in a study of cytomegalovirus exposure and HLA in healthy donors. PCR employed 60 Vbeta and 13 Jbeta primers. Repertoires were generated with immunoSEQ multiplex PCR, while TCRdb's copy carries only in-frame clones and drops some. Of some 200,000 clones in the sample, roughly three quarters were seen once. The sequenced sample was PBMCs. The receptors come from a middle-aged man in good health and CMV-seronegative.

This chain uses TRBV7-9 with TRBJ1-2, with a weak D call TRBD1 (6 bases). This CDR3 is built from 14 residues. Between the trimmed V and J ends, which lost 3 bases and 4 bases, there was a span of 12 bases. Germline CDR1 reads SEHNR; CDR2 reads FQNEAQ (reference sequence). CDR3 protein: CASSLGGQVYGYTF. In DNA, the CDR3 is TGTGCCAGCAGCTTGGGGGGGCAGGTCTATGGCTACACCTTC.

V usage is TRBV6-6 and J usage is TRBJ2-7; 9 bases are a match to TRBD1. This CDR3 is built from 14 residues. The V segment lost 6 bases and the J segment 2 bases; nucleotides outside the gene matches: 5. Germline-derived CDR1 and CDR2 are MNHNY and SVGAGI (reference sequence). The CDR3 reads CASRWTGATYEQYF. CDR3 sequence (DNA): TGTGCCAGCAGGTGGACAGGGGCCACCTACGAGCAGTACTTC.

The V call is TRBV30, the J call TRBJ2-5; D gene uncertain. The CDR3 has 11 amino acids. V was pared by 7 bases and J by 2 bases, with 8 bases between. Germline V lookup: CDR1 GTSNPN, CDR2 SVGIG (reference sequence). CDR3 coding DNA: TGTGCCTTACAGAGTCAAGAGACCCAGTACTTC. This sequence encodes CALQSQETQYF. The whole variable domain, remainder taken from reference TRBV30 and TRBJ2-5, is SQTIHQWPATLVQPVGSPLSLECTVEGTSNPNLYWYRQAAGRGLQLLFYSVGIGQISSEVPQNLSASRPQDRQFILSSKKLLLSDSGFYLCALQSQETQYFGPGTRLLVL.

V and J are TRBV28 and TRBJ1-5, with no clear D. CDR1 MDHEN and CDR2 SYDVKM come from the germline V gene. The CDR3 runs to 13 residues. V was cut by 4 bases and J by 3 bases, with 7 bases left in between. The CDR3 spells CASSSPDNQPQHF. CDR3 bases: TGTGCCAGCAGTTCACCAGACAATCAGCCCCAGCATTTT.

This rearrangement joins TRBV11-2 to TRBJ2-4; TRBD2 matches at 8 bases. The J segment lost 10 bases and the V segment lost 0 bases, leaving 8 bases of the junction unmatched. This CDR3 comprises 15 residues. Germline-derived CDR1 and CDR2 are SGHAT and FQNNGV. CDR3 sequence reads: CASSLEGGRPWIQYF. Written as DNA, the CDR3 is TGTGCCAGCAGCTTAGAAGGCGGGAGGCCCTGGATTCAGTACTTC.

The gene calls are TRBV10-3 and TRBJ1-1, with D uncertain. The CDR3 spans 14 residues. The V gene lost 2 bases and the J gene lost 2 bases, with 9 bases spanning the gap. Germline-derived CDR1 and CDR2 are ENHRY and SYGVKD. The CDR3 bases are TGTGCCATCAGTGAGGGTCACAGTAACACTGAAGCTTTCTTT. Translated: CAISEGHSNTEAFF.

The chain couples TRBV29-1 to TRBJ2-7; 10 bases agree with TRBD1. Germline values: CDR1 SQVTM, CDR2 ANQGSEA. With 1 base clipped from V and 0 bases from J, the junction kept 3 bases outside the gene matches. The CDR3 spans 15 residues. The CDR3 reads CSVEAWTGGSYEQYF. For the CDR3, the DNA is TGCAGCGTTGAAGCGTGGACAGGGGGCTCCTACGAGCAGTACTTC.

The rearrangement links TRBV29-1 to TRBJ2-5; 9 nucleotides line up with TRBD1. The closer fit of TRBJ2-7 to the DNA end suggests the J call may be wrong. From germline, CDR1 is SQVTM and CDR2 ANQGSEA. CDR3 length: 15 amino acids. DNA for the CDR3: TGCAGCGTTGAAAGTGGGGGACAGGGAACGGGCGAGCAGTACTTC. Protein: CSVESGGQGTGEQYF.

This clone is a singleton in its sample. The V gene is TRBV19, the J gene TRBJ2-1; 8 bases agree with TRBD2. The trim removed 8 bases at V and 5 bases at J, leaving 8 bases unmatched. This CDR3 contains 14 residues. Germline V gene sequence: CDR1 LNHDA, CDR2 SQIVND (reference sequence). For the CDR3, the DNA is TGTGCCAGTTCCCAAAACGGGAGGGACAATGAGCAGTTCTTC. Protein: CASSQNGRDNEQFF.

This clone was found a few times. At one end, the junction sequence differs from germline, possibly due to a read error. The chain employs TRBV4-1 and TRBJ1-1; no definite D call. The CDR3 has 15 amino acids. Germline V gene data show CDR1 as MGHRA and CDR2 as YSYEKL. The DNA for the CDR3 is TGCGCCAGCAACCAACCTTGGGAGGGATTTACTGAAGCTTTCTTT. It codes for CASNQPWEGFTEAFF.

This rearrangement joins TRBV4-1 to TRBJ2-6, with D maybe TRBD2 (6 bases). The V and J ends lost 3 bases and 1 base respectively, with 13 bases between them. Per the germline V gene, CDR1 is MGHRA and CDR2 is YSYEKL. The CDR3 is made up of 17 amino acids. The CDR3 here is CASSQPGGTSGANVLTF. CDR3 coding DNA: TGCGCCAGCAGCCAGCCCGGGGGAACTTCTGGGGCCAACGTCCTGACTTTC.

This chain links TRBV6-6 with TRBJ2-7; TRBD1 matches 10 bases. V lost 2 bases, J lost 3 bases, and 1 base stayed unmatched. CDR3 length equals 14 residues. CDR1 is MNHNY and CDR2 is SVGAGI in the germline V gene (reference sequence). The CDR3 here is CASSYGDRGYEQYF. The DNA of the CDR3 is TGTGCCAGCAGTTACGGGGACAGGGGCTACGAGCAGTACTTC.

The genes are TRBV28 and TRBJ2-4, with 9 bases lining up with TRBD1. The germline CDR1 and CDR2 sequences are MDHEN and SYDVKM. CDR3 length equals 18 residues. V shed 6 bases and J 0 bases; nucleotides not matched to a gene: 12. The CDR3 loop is CASSTTGTGTLAKNIQYF. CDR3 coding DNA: TGTGCCAGCAGCACCACCGGGACAGGGACTTTAGCCAAAAACATTCAGTACTTC.

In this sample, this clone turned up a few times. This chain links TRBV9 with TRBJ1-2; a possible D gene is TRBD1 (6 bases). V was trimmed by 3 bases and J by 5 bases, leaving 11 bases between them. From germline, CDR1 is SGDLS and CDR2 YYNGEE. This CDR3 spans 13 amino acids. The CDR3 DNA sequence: TGTGCCAGCAGCGGGACAGTTAGTTATGGCTACACCTTC. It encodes CASSGTVSYGYTF.

In DNA, the CDR3 is TGTGCCAGCAGCGGACAGGGTACGACAGATACGCAGTATTTT. Amino acids: CASSGQGTTDTQYF. The V call is TRBV6-4, the J call TRBJ2-3, with TRBD1 matching 8 bases. The CDR3 extends over 14 amino acids. Per the germline V gene, CDR1 is MRHNA and CDR2 is SNTAGT. Trimming at V came to 6 bases and at J to 3 bases, leaving 5 bases not matched to a gene.

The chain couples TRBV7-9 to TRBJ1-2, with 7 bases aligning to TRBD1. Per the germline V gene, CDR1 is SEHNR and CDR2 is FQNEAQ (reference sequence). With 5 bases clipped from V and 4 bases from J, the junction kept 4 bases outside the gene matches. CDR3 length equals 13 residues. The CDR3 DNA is TGTGCCAGCAGCCCCCGGGACAGCTATGGCTACACCTTC. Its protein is CASSPRDSYGYTF. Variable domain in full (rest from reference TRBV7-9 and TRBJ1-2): DTGVSQNPRHKITKRGQNVTFRCDPISEHNRLYWYRQTLGQGPEFLTYFQNEAQLEKSRLLSDRFSAERPKGSFSTLEIQRTEQGDSAMYLCASSPRDSYGYTFGSGTRLTVV.

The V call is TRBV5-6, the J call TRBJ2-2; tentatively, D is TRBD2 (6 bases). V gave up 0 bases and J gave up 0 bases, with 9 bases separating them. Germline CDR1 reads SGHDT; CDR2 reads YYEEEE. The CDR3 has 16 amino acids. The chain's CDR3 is CASSLDGGTNTGELFF. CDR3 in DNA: TGTGCCAGCAGCTTGGATGGCGGGACGAACACCGGGGAGCTGTTTTTT.

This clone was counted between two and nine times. CDR3 nucleotide sequence: TGCGCCAGCAGCCGAGGGTTTTTTGTGAACACTGAAGCTTTCTTT. Translation gives CASSRGFFVNTEAFF. The chain carries TRBV4-1 and TRBJ1-1; the D is unclear. Germline V lookup: CDR1 MGHRA, CDR2 YSYEKL. The CDR3 covers 15 residues. The ends were cut back, 4 bases at V and 0 bases at J, with 12 bases in the middle.

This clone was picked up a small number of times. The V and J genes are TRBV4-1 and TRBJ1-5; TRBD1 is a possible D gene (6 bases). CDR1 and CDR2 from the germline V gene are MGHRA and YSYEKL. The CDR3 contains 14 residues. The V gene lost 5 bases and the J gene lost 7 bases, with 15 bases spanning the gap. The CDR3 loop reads CASSLTGLEQPQHF. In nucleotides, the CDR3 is TGCGCCAGCAGCTTGACAGGTCTTGAACAGCCCCAGCATTTT.

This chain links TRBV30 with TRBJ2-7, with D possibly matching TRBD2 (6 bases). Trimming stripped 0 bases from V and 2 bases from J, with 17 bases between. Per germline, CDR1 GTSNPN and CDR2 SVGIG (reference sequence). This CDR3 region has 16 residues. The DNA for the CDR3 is TGTGCCTGGAGTGTATTGCGACGGGGGATCGCCTACGAGCAGTACTTC. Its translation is CAWSVLRRGIAYEQYF.

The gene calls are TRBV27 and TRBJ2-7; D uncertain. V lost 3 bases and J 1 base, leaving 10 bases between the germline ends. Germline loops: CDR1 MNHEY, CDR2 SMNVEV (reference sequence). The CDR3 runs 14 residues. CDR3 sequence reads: CASSFAAGSYEQYF. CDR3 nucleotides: TGTGCCAGCAGTTTTGCCGCCGGGTCCTACGAGCAGTACTTC.